These T cell receptor beta chains were read from a single sample in a study of TIL therapy for anti-PD-1-resistant metastatic lung cancer. Clones were read by immunoSEQ multiplex PCR, and TCRdb kept only the in-frame ones, dropping some. The table lists about 59,000 clones, about 81% of them singletons, with nearly 3% in the top ten. This sample comprised blood, obtained at baseline. Every receptor here comes from a person aged 25-79 years with non-small cell lung cancer. Both conserved end residues are part of each CDR3. The order of the fields is J gene, D gene, V gene, clone size, CDR3 length, CDR3 protein, CDR3 DNA. A D gene is named only where the DNA matches it firmly. Expanded clones get a size class; other rows say once, few or many, or leave the size out.

TRBJ2-5	NA	TRBV11-2	few	14	CASSLGQPGETQYF	TGTGCCAGCAGCTTAGGACAGCCTGGGGAGACCCAGTACTTC
TRBJ2-6	TRBD2	TRBV5-1	NA	15	CASSRGDSGANVLTF	TGCGCCAGCAGCCGGGGGGACTCTGGGGCCAACGTCCTGACTTTC
TRBJ1-3	TRBD1	TRBV24-1	NA	16	CATSASGQGSGNTIYF	TGTGCCACCAGTGCATCGGGACAGGGGTCGGGAAACACCATATATTTT
TRBJ1-3	NA	TRBV5-3	NA	15	CARSYNGQRGNTIYF	TGTGCCAGAAGCTATAACGGACAGAGGGGAAACACCATATATTTT
TRBJ1-2	NA	TRBV28	NA	11	CASSFLGGYTF	TGTGCCAGCAGTTTTCTGGGAGGCTACACCTTC
TRBJ1-2	NA	TRBV14	NA	16	CASSHTTDLLNYGYTF	TGTGCCAGCAGCCATACTACGGACCTTCTTAACTATGGCTACACCTTC
TRBJ2-7	NA	TRBV4-1	NA	14	CASSAHRVSYEQYF	TGCGCCAGCAGCGCTCACAGGGTCTCCTACGAGCAGTACTTC
TRBJ2-4	TRBD2	TRBV7-2	NA	12	CASSSPLGGGNF	TGTGCCAGCAGCTCCCCTCTTGGGGGGGGGAACTTC
TRBJ2-2	TRBD1	TRBV6-5	NA	15	CASSYQGASTGELFF	TGTGCCAGCAGTTATCAGGGGGCGAGCACCGGGGAGCTGTTTTTT
TRBJ1-5	NA	TRBV2	NA	13	CASIRDANQPQHF	TGTGCCAGCATCCGAGACGCCAATCAGCCCCAGCATTTT
TRBJ2-4	TRBD1	TRBV18	NA	19	CASSPPRDSITYAKNIQYF	TGTGCCAGCTCACCACCGAGGGACAGTATAACATACGCCAAAAACATTCAGTACTTC
TRBJ2-3	TRBD1	TRBV11-3	NA	14	CASSRTGNPDTQYF	TGTGCCAGCAGCCGGACAGGGAACCCAGATACGCAGTATTTT
TRBJ1-2	NA	TRBV11-2	NA	11	CASSPRVGYTF	TGTGCCAGCAGCCCGAGAGTTGGCTACACCTTC
TRBJ2-3	TRBD1	TRBV19	NA	14	CASSWTGGADTQYF	TGTGCCAGTAGTTGGACAGGGGGCGCAGATACGCAGTATTTT
TRBJ2-5	NA	TRBV10-3	NA	13	CAIRGGAQETQYF	TGTGCCATCCGAGGGGGGGCGCAAGAGACCCAGTACTTC
TRBJ2-1	TRBD2	TRBV30	NA	14	CAWSVLSGGHEQFF	TGTGCCTGGAGTGTACTAAGCGGGGGGCATGAGCAGTTCTTC
TRBJ1-3	NA	TRBV29-1	NA	13	CSASWGSGNTIYF	TGCAGCGCGTCATGGGGCAGTGGAAACACCATATATTTT
TRBJ1-5	NA	TRBV4-1	NA	15	CASSQGAGIQQPQHF	TGCGCCAGCAGCCAAGGGGCGGGCATACAGCAGCCCCAGCATTTT
TRBJ1-5	NA	TRBV2	few	14	CASSGIDSNQPQHF	TGTGCCAGCAGTGGGATTGATAGCAATCAGCCCCAGCATTTT
TRBJ2-2	TRBD2	TRBV11-2	NA	17	CASSLSGTSGRAGELFF	TGTGCCAGCAGCTTAAGCGGGACTAGCGGTAGGGCCGGGGAGCTGTTTTTT
TRBJ2-2	TRBD1	TRBV15	NA	17	CATSRDMGQGGTGELFF	TGTGCCACCAGCAGAGATATGGGACAGGGGGGCACCGGGGAGCTGTTTTTT
TRBJ2-5	NA	TRBV28	NA	14	CASSLGQHQETQYF	TGTGCCAGCAGTCTAGGACAGCACCAAGAGACCCAGTACTTC
TRBJ1-2	NA	TRBV5-6	NA	11	CASTWGGVNTF	TGTGCCAGCACCTGGGGTGGGGTGAACACCTTC
TRBJ2-2	NA	TRBV4-3	NA	18	CASSHTPTGGANTGELFF	TGCGCCAGCAGCCATACCCCGACTGGCGGGGCGAACACCGGGGAGCTGTTTTTT
TRBJ1-5	NA	TRBV28	few	15	CASSFPRGINQPQHF	TGTGCCAGCAGTTTCCCCCGGGGGATCAATCAGCCCCAGCATTTT
TRBJ1-5	TRBD1	TRBV5-1	NA	14	CASSSTGTDQPQHF	TGCGCCAGCAGCTCCACCGGGACAGATCAGCCCCAGCATTTT
TRBJ2-5	NA	TRBV7-9	NA	14	CASSLGGGPETQYF	TGTGCCAGCAGCCTAGGAGGGGGTCCGGAGACCCAGTACTTC
TRBJ1-1	NA	TRBV6-1	NA	13	CASSDVVRTEAFF	TGTGCCAGCAGTGACGTGGTAAGAACTGAAGCTTTCTTT
TRBJ2-2	NA	TRBV4-3	NA	15	CASSQDLGGAGELFF	TGCGCCAGCAGCCAAGATTTGGGAGGCGCCGGGGAGCTGTTTTTT
TRBJ2-7	TRBD2	TRBV14	NA	14	CASSPSGVYLGQYF	TGTGCCAGCAGCCCTAGCGGGGTGTACCTTGGACAGTACTTC
TRBJ2-7	TRBD1	TRBV9	NA	15	CASSVDGTGHTEQYF	TGTGCCAGCAGCGTAGATGGGACAGGGCATACCGAGCAGTACTTC
TRBJ1-6	TRBD1	TRBV3-1/TRBV3-2	NA	14	CASRSDRVNSPLHF	TGTGCCAGCAGATCCGACAGGGTAAATTCACCCCTCCACTTT
TRBJ2-6	TRBD2	TRBV6-5	NA	15	CASTQGGLGANVLTF	TGTGCCAGCACCCAGGGAGGGTTGGGGGCCAACGTCCTGACTTTC
TRBJ2-3	NA	TRBV18	NA	13	CASSLTTADTQYF	TGTGCCAGCTCACTGACAACAGCAGATACGCAGTATTTT
TRBJ2-7	NA	TRBV6-5	NA	14	CASRLSGPSYEQYF	TGTGCCAGCAGACTCTCCGGCCCGTCCTACGAGCAGTACTTC
TRBJ2-7	NA	TRBV27	NA	13	CASSLSGYYEQYF	TGTGCCAGCAGTTTATCAGGCTACTACGAGCAGTACTTC
TRBJ2-3	NA	TRBV7-8	NA	11	CASSSPTGVYF	TGTGCCAGCAGCTCTCCGACGGGGGTGTATTTT
TRBJ2-1	TRBD2	TRBV7-2	NA	15	CASSLASGSRNEQFF	TGTGCCAGCAGCTTAGCTAGCGGGAGCCGTAATGAGCAGTTCTTC
TRBJ2-1	NA	TRBV11-3	few	16	CASSLGGNEKYNEQFF	TGTGCCAGCAGCTTAGGAGGGAACGAAAAATACAATGAGCAGTTCTTC
TRBJ2-7	NA	TRBV5-4	NA	14	CASSSNRGSEEQYF	TGTGCCAGCAGCTCAAACCGGGGGTCGGAGGAGCAGTACTTC
TRBJ2-1	NA	TRBV5-8	NA	12	CASSLQGPMQFF	TGTGCCAGCAGCTTGCAGGGCCCTATGCAGTTCTTC
TRBJ1-6	NA	TRBV7-9	NA	15	CASSGQGHYNSPLHF	TGTGCCAGCAGCGGCCAGGGGCACTATAATTCACCCCTCCACTTT
TRBJ2-4	NA	TRBV7-2	NA	12	CASSQGGNIQYF	TGTGCCAGCAGCCAAGGGGGGAACATTCAGTACTTC
TRBJ2-7	TRBD1	TRBV19	few	15	CASSPVAGTGARQYF	TGTGCCAGTAGTCCAGTCGCCGGGACAGGGGCGCGGCAGTACTTC
TRBJ2-1	NA	TRBV15	NA	15	CATSRDGFSYNEQFF	TGTGCCACCAGCAGAGACGGGTTCTCCTACAATGAGCAGTTCTTC
TRBJ1-6	NA	TRBV19	NA	15	CASSSFRGQGSPLHF	TGTGCCAGTAGTAGCTTTCGGGGGCAGGGATCACCCCTCCACTTT
TRBJ1-2	NA	TRBV15	once	16	CATSRKRQADNYGYTF	TGTGCCACCAGCAGAAAGAGACAGGCTGACAACTATGGCTACACCTTC
TRBJ1-1	NA	TRBV7-6	few	12	CASSLLGSEAFF	TGTGCCAGCAGCTTACTCGGGAGTGAAGCTTTCTTT
TRBJ2-1	NA	TRBV7-8	NA	14	CASSLRGDYNEQFF	TGTGCCAGCAGCTTACGCGGGGACTACAATGAGCAGTTCTTC
TRBJ1-5	TRBD1	TRBV9	NA	16	CASSPGQGTVDQPQHF	TGTGCCAGCAGCCCAGGCCAAGGGACAGTTGATCAGCCCCAGCATTTT
TRBJ1-2	NA	TRBV5-6	NA	13	CASSLEARAGSTF	TGTGCCAGCAGCTTGGAAGCGAGGGCGGGGAGCACCTTC
TRBJ2-2	TRBD2	TRBV6-5	once	14	CATRAGGQIGELFF	TGTGCCACCCGAGCGGGGGGGCAGATCGGGGAGCTGTTTTTT
TRBJ1-6	NA	TRBV3-1/TRBV3-2	NA	20	CASSHQTGTLPSSYNSPLHF	TGTGCCAGCAGCCACCAGACAGGAACACTCCCTAGCTCCTATAATTCACCCCTCCACTTT
TRBJ2-1	TRBD2	TRBV6-5	once	15	CASSYVAGAFNEQFF	TGTGCCAGCAGTTACGTTGCGGGAGCCTTCAATGAGCAGTTCTTC
TRBJ1-6	TRBD1	TRBV7-6	NA	16	CASSLAPRTGSSPLHF	TGTGCCAGCAGCTTAGCGCCTCGGACAGGGAGTTCACCCCTCCACTTT
TRBJ2-7	TRBD1	TRBV19	NA	15	CASSFSLGQGYEQYF	TGTGCCAGTAGTTTCTCCCTGGGACAGGGCTACGAGCAGTACTTC